One sample yielded the 10 T cell receptor beta chains listed below, sequenced in a study of blood T cell repertoires in COVID-19. Assay used: immunoSEQ multiplex PCR; TCRdb lists only in-frame clones, some missing. The sample includes about 41,000 clones, 87% of them seen just once. The specimen sequenced was peripheral blood. These receptors came from a middle-aged man with COVID-19, enrolled during active disease.

With regard to this clone: Other DNA sequences in this specimen translate into the identical CDR3. The V call is TRBV11-1, the J call TRBJ2-3; 7 nucleotides align to TRBD1. Trimming removed 0 bases from V and 4 bases from J; junction bases left unmatched: 1. This CDR3 has 14 residues. From germline, CDR1 is SGHAT and CDR2 FQDESV (reference sequence). The CDR3 protein is CASSLAGGADTQYF. As DNA, the CDR3 is TGTGCCAGCAGCTTAGCAGGGGGCGCAGATACGCAGTATTTT.

This sequence joins TRBV7-9 and TRBJ1-4; 9 bases align to TRBD1. Germline values: CDR1 SEHNR, CDR2 FQNEAQ (reference sequence). J was trimmed by 6 bases and V by 5 bases; bases with no gene match: 10. This CDR3 has 16 residues. CDR3 protein: CASSLLGDREDEKLFF. CDR3 nucleotide sequence: TGTGCCAGCAGCCTGCTCGGGGACAGGGAAGATGAAAAACTGTTTTTT.

The chain has TRBV30 and TRBJ1-2, with 9 positions matching TRBD1. Unmatched junction bases numbered 6, after V lost 3 bases and J lost 4 bases. This CDR3 contains 14 residues. From germline, CDR1 is GTSNPN and CDR2 SVGIG (reference sequence). CDR3 in amino acids: CAWRPNRGPYGYTF. In DNA, the CDR3 is TGTGCCTGGAGGCCAAACAGGGGGCCCTATGGCTACACCTTC.

This chain joins TRBV5-1 and TRBJ1-1; 9 bases are a match to TRBD1. Germline V gene data show CDR1 as SGHRS and CDR2 as YFSETQ. CDR3 length: 18 amino acids. V was pared by 4 bases and J by 1 base, with 14 bases of the junction left unmatched. CDR3 residues: CASSPTQLGQGRNTEAFF. The CDR3 nucleotides are TGCGCCAGCAGCCCTACCCAATTGGGACAGGGTAGGAACACTGAAGCTTTCTTT.

This chain joins TRBV28 and TRBJ1-5; no definite D call. The germline gives CDR1 MDHEN, CDR2 SYDVKM. The CDR3 is 19 amino acids. V lost 2 bases and J lost 4, with 24 bases in between. The CDR3 region has the DNA TGTGCCAGCAGTTTAGAGGGCGGCCCGACATTCCTACTAAATCAGCCCCAGCATTTT. Amino acid sequence: CASSLEGGPTFLLNQPQHF.

The rearrangement uses TRBV5-1 and TRBJ2-3; possibly TRBD2 for D (7 bases). V was trimmed by 0 bases and J by 4 bases, leaving 12 bases between them. This CDR3 comprises 15 residues. The germline CDR1 and CDR2 sequences are SGHRS and YFSETQ. CDR3 sequence (DNA): TGCGCCAGCAGCTTGGTGGCGGGGGCTCCAGATACGCAGTATTTT. It encodes CASSLVAGAPDTQYF.

This clone was seen once. This chain links TRBV27 with TRBJ2-3; 11 bases map to TRBD2. The V and J ends lost 6 bases and 1 base, in that order; junction bases with no gene match: 15. Germline CDR1 reads MNHEY; CDR2 reads SMNVEV (reference sequence). CDR3 length: 19 residues. CDR3 DNA: TGTGCCAGCAGCCCGCCGGGACTAGCGGTAATAACCCGCACAGATACGCAGTATTTT. Its protein is CASSPPGLAVITRTDTQYF.

The chain joins TRBV19 to TRBJ1-5, with D perhaps matching TRBD1 (6 bases). There are 14 residues in the CDR3. Germline CDR1 is LNHDA and CDR2 is SQIVND (reference sequence). With 1 base removed from V and 7 bases from J, the gap between germline ends came to 11 bases. CDR3 protein: CASSIGGPGQPQHF. In DNA form, the CDR3 reads TGTGCCAGTAGTATAGGGGGGCCAGGGCAGCCCCAGCATTTT.

The chain employs TRBV5-1 and TRBJ2-3; D gene unclear. The CDR3 has 14 residues. Germline-derived CDR1 and CDR2 are SGHRS and YFSETQ. Trimming took 1 base from V and 1 from J, leaving 7 bases between them. This CDR3 reads CASSLRRGTDTQYF. The CDR3 DNA reads as TGCGCCAGCAGCTTGAGAAGAGGCACAGATACGCAGTATTTT.

The chain is built from TRBV5-1 and TRBJ2-5, with D possibly TRBD2 on 6 matching bases. V shed 6 bases and J shed 1 base, with 10 bases lying between them. The CDR3 sequence is 13 residues long. Germline CDR1 and CDR2: SGHRS and YFSETQ. The CDR3 loop reads CASTLGGQETQYF. The CDR3 region has the DNA TGCGCCAGCACTCTCGGGGGCCAAGAGACCCAGTACTTC.